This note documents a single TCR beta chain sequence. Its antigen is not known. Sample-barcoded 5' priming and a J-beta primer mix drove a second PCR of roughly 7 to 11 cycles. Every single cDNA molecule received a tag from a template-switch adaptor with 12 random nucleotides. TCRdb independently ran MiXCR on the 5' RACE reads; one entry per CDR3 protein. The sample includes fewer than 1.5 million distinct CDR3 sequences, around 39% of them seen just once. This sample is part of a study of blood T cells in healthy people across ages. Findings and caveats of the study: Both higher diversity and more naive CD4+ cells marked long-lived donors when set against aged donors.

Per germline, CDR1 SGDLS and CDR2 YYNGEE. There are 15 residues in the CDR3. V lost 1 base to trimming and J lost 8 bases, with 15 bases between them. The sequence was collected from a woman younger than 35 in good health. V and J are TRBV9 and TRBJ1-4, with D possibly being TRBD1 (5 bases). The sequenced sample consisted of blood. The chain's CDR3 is CASSVQGGAREKLFF. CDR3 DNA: TGTGCCAGCAGCGTACAGGGCGGGGCGAGAGAAAAACTGTTTTTT.